The 12 T cell receptor beta chains below were found in one sample sequenced in a study of post-analysis software for immune sequencing data. Broader study findings: Five or six TRBV segments were significantly more frequent in patients than in controls. TRBV5-6, TRBV5-1 and TRBV20-1 were among these segments.

Their target antigens are unknown. The TCR beta cDNA libraries carried unique molecular identifiers. Via MiXCR, TCRdb re-called the PCR reads, giving one row per CDR3 protein. The sample yields around 250,000 distinct CDR3 sequences, 36% seen once. The material sequenced was blood. The receptors were sampled from a girl aged 10 to 17 with multiple sclerosis.

This chain joins TRBV12-5 and TRBJ2-7; D uncertain. Trimming took off 2 bases at V and 4 bases at J, with 6 bases between the two ends. This CDR3 has 12 amino acids. Germline CDR1 LGHNT, CDR2 FRNRAP. The CDR3 DNA reads as TGTGCTAGTGGTTTGAATCCTTACGAGCAGTACTTC. Translating it yields CASGLNPYEQYF.

V gene TRBV24-1 combines with J gene TRBJ1-1; D perhaps matches TRBD1 (5 bases). The CDR3 is 15 amino acids. In germline, CDR1 is KGHDR, CDR2 SFDVKD. Trimming removed 2 bases at V and 0 bases at J, with 9 bases between. The CDR3 nucleotides read TGTGCCACCAGTGATTCGACAGCGATGAACACTGAAGCTTTCTTT. Translation gives CATSDSTAMNTEAFF.

This clonotype came up many times. V gene TRBV15 combines with J gene TRBJ2-5, with D tentatively TRBD1 (5 bases). The CDR3 spans 13 residues. CDR1 and CDR2 (germline): LNHNV, YYDKDF (reference sequence). Trimming removed 8 bases from V and 1 base from J, with 11 bases in between. The CDR3 loop is CATGAGLQETQYF. CDR3 bases: TGTGCCACCGGGGCAGGGCTCCAAGAGACCCAGTACTTC. Full variable domain (rest looked up from reference TRBV15 and TRBJ2-5): DAMVIQNPRYQVTQFGKPVTLSCSQTLNHNVMYWYQQKSSQAPKLLFHYYDKDFNNEADTPDNFQSRRPNTSFCFLDIRSPGLGDTAMYLCATGAGLQETQYFGPGTRLLVL.

This clonotype has just one count. A single base separates this from a much larger clone, so it may be a read error. This chain links TRBV11-2 with TRBJ2-3; D may be TRBD1 or TRBD2 (5 bases each). V lost 2 bases and J 4 bases, leaving 16 bases between the germline ends. The length of the CDR3 is 16 residues. The germline V gene encodes CDR1 SGHAT and CDR2 FQNNGV. CDR3 in amino acids: CASSLRQRGLADTQYF. CDR3 coding DNA: TGTGCCAGCAGCTTAAGACAGCGCGGACTCGCAGATACGCAGTATTTT.

This clonotype was found a few times. With a much larger clone just one base away, this may be a read error. This chain joins TRBV7-9 and TRBJ2-1; no firm D call. The CDR3 runs 15 residues. In germline, CDR1 is SEHNR, CDR2 FQNEAQ (reference sequence). V was pared by 6 bases and J by 6 bases, with 18 bases between. The CDR3 loop is CASRTSIAATNEQFF. The CDR3 DNA follows: TGTGCCAGCAGGACGTCTATCGCGGCCACCAATGAGCAGTTCTTC.

The rearrangement uses TRBV5-1 and TRBJ2-1; 13 nucleotides match TRBD2. Looked up from germline, CDR1 is SGHRS and CDR2 is YFSETQ. The CDR3 is 15 residues long. Losses at the gene ends were 5 bases for V and 8 bases for J; bases not matched to a gene: 7. CDR3 residues: CASRRTSGSNDEQFF. DNA for the CDR3: TGCGCCAGCAGACGGACTAGCGGGAGTAACGATGAGCAGTTCTTC.

This clonotype was observed a handful of times. The chain is built from TRBV28 and TRBJ1-1; 7 bases fit TRBD1. Trimming at V came to 6 bases and at J to 0 bases, leaving 7 bases not matched to a gene. Germline CDR1 MDHEN, CDR2 SYDVKM. CDR3 size: 15 residues. The CDR3 nucleotides are TGTGCCAGCAGAAAATCGGACAGGATGAACACTGAAGCTTTCTTT. Protein product: CASRKSDRMNTEAFF.

This clonotype has at least ten counts. The chain couples TRBV6-5 to TRBJ1-2; D not certain. This CDR3 is built from 13 residues. Germline values: CDR1 MNHEY, CDR2 SVGAGI. V was trimmed by 6 bases and J by 3 bases, leaving 11 bases between them. The CDR3 bases are TGTGCCAGCAGCCTTACAAGGGACTATGGCTACACCTTC. As protein: CASSLTRDYGYTF.

About this clonotype itself: Being one base from a much bigger clone, this may be a read error. This sequence joins TRBV20-1 and TRBJ1-2; possible D gene TRBD1, 5 bases. This CDR3 spans 14 amino acids. The germline V gene encodes CDR1 DFQATT and CDR2 SNEGSKA (reference sequence). V was shortened by 6 bases and J by 4 bases, with 18 bases between the two germline ends. The CDR3: CSASRVRGSYGYTF. The CDR3 nucleotides are TGCAGTGCCTCGCGCGTTAGGGGAAGCTATGGCTACACCTTC.

This chain connects TRBV20-1 to TRBJ1-4, with 9 bases aligning to TRBD1. CDR3 length equals 15 residues. Germline-derived CDR1 and CDR2 are DFQATT and SNEGSKA (reference sequence). V lost 1 base, J lost 6 bases, and 6 bases stayed unmatched. This CDR3 reads CSARGNRGQDEKLFF. For the CDR3, the DNA is TGCAGTGCTAGAGGAAACAGGGGGCAGGATGAAAAACTGTTTTTT.

Many counts were recorded for this clonotype. V and J are TRBV6-5 and TRBJ1-2, with 11 positions matching TRBD1. The junction had 7 bases not matched to a gene; V was cut back by 5 bases and J by 8 bases. The germline V gene has CDR1 MNHEY and CDR2 SVGAGI. The CDR3 loop spans 14 amino acids. CDR3 amino acids: CASSPRTGGGGYTF. DNA of the CDR3: TGTGCCAGCAGTCCTCGGACAGGGGGCGGAGGCTACACCTTC.

Comment on this clonotype: Being one base from a much bigger clone, this may be a read error. CDR3 in DNA: TGTGCCAGCCGGACTAGCGGGGGGGCGAATGAGCAGTACTTC. This encodes CASRTSGGANEQYF. The chain uses TRBV10-3 and TRBJ2-7; TRBD2 matches 15 bases. The germline V gene encodes CDR1 ENHRY and CDR2 SYGVKD. Trimming cost V 10 bases and J 7 bases; bases outside gene matches: 8. The CDR3 totals 14 residues.